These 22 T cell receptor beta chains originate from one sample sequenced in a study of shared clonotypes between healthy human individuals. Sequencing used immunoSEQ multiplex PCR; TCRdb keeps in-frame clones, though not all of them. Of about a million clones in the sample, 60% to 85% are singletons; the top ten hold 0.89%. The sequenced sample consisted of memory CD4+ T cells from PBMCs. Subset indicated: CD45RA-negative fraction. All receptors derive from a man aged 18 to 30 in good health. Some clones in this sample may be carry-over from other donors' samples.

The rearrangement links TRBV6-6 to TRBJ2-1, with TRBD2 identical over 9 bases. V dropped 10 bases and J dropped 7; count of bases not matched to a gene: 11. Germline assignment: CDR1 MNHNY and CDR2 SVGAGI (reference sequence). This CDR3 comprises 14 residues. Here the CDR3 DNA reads TGTGCCACACAAGCGGGAGGCGTTTCGAATGAGCAGTTCTTC. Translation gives CATQAGGVSNEQFF.

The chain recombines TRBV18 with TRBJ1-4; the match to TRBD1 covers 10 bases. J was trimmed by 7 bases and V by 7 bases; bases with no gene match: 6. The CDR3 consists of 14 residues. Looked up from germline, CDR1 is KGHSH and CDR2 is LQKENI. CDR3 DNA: TGTGCCAGCTGGACCGGGACAGGGGCTGAAAAACTGTTTTTT. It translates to CASWTGTGAEKLFF.

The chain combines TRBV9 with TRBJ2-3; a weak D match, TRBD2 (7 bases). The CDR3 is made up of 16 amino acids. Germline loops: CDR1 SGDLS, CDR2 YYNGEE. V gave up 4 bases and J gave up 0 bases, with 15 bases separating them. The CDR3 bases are TGTGCCAGCAGCCCACGGGGGGACATTAGCACAGATACGCAGTATTTT. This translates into CASSPRGDISTDTQYF. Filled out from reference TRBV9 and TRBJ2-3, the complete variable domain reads DSGVTQTPKHLITATGQRVTLRCSPRSGDLSVYWYQQSLDQGLQFLIQYYNGEERAKGNILERFSAQQFPDLHSELNLSSLELGDSALYFCASSPRGDISTDTQYFGPGTRLTVL.

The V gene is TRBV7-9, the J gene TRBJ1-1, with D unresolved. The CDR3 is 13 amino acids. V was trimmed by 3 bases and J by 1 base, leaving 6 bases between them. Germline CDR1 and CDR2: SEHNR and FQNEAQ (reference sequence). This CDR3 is CASSFRQNTEAFF. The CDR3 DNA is TGTGCCAGCAGCTTCAGACAGAACACTGAAGCTTTCTTT.

CDR3 sequence: CASRAPGTQYF. CDR3 DNA: TGTGCTTCTAGGGCCCCGGGGACCCAGTACTTC. This rearrangement joins TRBV7-2 to TRBJ2-5; D is unresolved. This CDR3 has 11 amino acids. Germline V gene lookup returns CDR1 SGHTA and CDR2 FQGNSA.

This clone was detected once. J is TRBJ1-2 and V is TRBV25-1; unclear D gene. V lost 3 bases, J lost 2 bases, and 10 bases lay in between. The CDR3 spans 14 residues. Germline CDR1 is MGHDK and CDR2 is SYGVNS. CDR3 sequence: CASSDPGSNYGYTF. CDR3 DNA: TGTGCCAGCAGTGATCCGGGATCCAACTATGGCTACACCTTC.

CDR3 loop: CSVAGEKANTGELFF. The CDR3 DNA follows: TGCAGCGTTGCAGGCGAAAAAGCGAACACCGGGGAGCTGTTTTTT. This sequence joins TRBV29-1 and TRBJ2-2; D is undetermined. CDR1 SQVTM and CDR2 ANQGSEA come from the germline V gene. The CDR3 contains 15 residues. V lost 4 bases and J lost 0, with 12 bases in between.

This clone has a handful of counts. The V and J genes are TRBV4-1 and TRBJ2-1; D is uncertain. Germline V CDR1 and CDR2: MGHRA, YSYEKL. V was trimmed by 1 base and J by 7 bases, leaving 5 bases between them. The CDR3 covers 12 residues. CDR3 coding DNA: TGCGCCAGCAGCCAAGTTCAGAATGAGCAGTTCTTC. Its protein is CASSQVQNEQFF.

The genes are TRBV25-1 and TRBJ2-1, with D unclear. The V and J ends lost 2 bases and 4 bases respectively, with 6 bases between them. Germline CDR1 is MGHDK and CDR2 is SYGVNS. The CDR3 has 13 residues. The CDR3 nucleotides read TGTGCCAGCAGTGAAATAGCTTACAATGAGCAGTTCTTC. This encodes CASSEIAYNEQFF.

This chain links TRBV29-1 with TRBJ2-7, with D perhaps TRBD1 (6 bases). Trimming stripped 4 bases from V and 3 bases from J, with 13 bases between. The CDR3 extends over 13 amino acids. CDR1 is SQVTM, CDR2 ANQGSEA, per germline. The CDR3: CSVGLGAGYEQYF. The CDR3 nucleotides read TGCAGCGTTGGTTTGGGGGCTGGCTACGAGCAGTACTTC.

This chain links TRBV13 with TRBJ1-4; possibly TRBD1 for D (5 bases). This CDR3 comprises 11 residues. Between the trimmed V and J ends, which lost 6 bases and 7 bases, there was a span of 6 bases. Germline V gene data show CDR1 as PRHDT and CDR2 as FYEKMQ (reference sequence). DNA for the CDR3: TGTGCCAGCAGGGGGGGTGAAAAACTGTTTTTT. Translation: CASRGGEKLFF.

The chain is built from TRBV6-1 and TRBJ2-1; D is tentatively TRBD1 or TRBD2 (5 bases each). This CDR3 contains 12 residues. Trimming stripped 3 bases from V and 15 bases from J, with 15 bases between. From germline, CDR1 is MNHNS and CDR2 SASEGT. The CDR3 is CASSDLVGPWFF. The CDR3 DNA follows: TGTGCCAGCAGTGATTTAGTGGGACCCTGGTTCTTC.

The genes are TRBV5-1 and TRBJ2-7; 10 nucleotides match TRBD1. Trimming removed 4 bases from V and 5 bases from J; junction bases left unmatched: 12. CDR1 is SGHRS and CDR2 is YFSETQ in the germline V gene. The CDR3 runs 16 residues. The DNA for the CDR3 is TGCGCCAGCAGCCCGCCCGGGTGGGACAGGGGCCACGAGCAGTACTTC. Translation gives CASSPPGWDRGHEQYF.

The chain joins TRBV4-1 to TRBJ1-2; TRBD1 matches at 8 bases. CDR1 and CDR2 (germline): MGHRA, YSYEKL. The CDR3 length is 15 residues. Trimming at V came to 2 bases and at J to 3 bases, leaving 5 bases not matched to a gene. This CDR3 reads CASSQPRTGYYGYTF. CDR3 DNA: TGCGCCAGCAGCCAACCCAGGACAGGGTACTATGGCTACACCTTC.

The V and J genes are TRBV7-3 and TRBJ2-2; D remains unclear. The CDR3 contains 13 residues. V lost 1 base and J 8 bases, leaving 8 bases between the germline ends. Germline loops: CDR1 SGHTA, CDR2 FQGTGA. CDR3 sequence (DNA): TGTGCCAGCAGCTTAATTCCCCAGGGGGAGCTGTTTTTT. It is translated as CASSLIPQGELFF.

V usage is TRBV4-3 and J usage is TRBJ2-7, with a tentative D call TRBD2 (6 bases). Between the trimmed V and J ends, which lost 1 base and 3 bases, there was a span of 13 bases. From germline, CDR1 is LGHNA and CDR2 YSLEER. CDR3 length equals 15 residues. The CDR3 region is CASSQAPGTFYEQYF. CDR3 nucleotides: TGCGCCAGCAGCCAAGCCCCCGGGACTTTCTACGAGCAGTACTTC.

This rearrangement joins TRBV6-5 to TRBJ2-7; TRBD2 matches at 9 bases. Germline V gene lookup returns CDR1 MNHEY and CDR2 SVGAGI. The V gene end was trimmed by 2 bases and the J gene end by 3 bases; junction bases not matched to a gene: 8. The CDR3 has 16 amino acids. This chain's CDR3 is CASSYGAGGPGYEQYF. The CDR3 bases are TGTGCCAGCAGTTACGGTGCGGGAGGGCCGGGCTACGAGCAGTACTTC.

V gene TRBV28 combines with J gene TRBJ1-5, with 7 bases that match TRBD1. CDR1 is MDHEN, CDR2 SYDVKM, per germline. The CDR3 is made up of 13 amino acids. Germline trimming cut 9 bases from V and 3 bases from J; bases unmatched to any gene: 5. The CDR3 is CASRGQHNQPQHF. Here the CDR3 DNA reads TGTGCCAGTCGGGGACAGCACAATCAGCCCCAGCATTTT.

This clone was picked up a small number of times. The DNA of the CDR3 is TGTGCCAGCAGGCCCTTGGACTCCGGGAGGAACGAGCAGTACTTC. It is translated as CASRPLDSGRNEQYF. The chain couples TRBV6-5 to TRBJ2-7, with 7 bases that match TRBD2. V trimming: 6 bases; J trimming: 5 bases; junction bases outside the gene matches: 13. This CDR3 spans 15 amino acids. Germline V gives CDR1 MNHEY, CDR2 SVGAGI.

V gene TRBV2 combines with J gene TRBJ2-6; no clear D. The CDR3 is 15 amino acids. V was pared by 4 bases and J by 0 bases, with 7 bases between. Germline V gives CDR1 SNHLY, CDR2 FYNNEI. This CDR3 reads CASSVGDSGANVLTF. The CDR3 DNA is TGTGCCAGCAGTGTTGGTGACTCTGGGGCCAACGTCCTGACTTTC.

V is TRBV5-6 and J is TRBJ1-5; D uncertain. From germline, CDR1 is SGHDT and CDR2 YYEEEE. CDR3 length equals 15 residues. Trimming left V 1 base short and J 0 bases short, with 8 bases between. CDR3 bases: TGTGCCAGCAGCTTGAAGTCTTATAGCAATCAGCCCCAGCATTTT. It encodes CASSLKSYSNQPQHF.

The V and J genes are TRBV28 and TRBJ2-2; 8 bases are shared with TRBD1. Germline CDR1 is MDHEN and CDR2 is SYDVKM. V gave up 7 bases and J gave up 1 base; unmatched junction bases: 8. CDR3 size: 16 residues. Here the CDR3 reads CASIIGGTGNTGELFF. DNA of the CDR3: TGTGCCAGCATCATAGGCGGGACAGGGAACACCGGGGAGCTGTTTTTT. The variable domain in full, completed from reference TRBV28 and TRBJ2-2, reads DVKVTQSSRYLVKRTGEKVFLECVQDMDHENMFWYRQDPGLGLRLIYFSYDVKMKEKGDIPEGYSVSREKKERFSLILESASTNQTSMYLCASIIGGTGNTGELFFGEGSRLTVL.